Below, 15 T cell receptor beta chains from the same sample are listed, as sequenced in a study of blood T cell repertoires in COVID-19. Sequenced by immunoSEQ multiplex PCR; TCRdb stores in-frame clones only, minus some. The sample lists fewer than 70,000 clones; around 93% were seen once. Sequenced: peripheral blood. These receptors were taken from a man aged 45-60 years with active COVID-19.

The rearrangement links TRBV4-1 to TRBJ2-5, with D maybe TRBD1 (6 bases). Trimming removed 0 bases from V and 5 bases from J, with 10 bases in between. Germline V gene data show CDR1 as MGHRA and CDR2 as YSYEKL. CDR3 length: 14 amino acids. CDR3 nucleotides: TGCGCCAGCAGCCAAGACAGGGGAGTTGAGACCCAGTACTTC. It encodes CASSQDRGVETQYF.

The CDR3 DNA reads as TGCGCCAGCAGCTTCCACGACAGGTTTCTCACAGATACGCAGTATTTT. Its translation is CASSFHDRFLTDTQYF. The chain is built from TRBV5-1 and TRBJ2-3; D may be TRBD1 (6 bases). Germline values: CDR1 SGHRS, CDR2 YFSETQ. The ends were cut back, 2 bases at V and 2 bases at J, with 15 bases in the middle. CDR3 length equals 16 residues. Full variable domain (remainder filled in from reference TRBV5-1 and TRBJ2-3): KAGVTQTPRYLIKTRGQQVTLSCSPISGHRSVSWYQQTPGQGLQFLFEYFSETQRNKGNFPGRFSGRQFSNSRSEMNVSTLELGDSALYLCASSFHDRFLTDTQYFGPGTRLTVL.

The rearrangement links TRBV18 to TRBJ2-2; D perhaps matches TRBD2 (6 bases). The germline CDR1 and CDR2 sequences are KGHSH and LQKENI. Trimming removed 8 bases at V and 0 bases at J, with 10 bases between. This CDR3 comprises 14 residues. The CDR3, as DNA: TGTGCCAGCCACGGGGGAACGAACACCGGGGAGCTGTTTTTT. It translates to CASHGGTNTGELFF.

This chain uses TRBV7-8 with TRBJ2-4; a possible D gene is TRBD2 (5 bases). Trimming removed 5 bases at V and 7 bases at J, with 9 bases between. Germline V gives CDR1 SGHVS, CDR2 FQNEAQ. There are 12 residues in the CDR3. The CDR3 loop is CASSPSGNIQYF. The CDR3 bases are TGTGCCAGCAGCCCTTCGGGGAACATTCAGTACTTC.

This chain connects TRBV6-4 to TRBJ2-1; 11 nucleotides agree with TRBD2. V was clipped by 0 bases and J by 6 bases; unmatched bases: 1. Looked up from germline, CDR1 is MRHNA and CDR2 is SNTAGT. This CDR3 contains 15 residues. The CDR3 nucleotides read TGTGCCAGCAGTGACTCTAGCGGGGGGGCCAATGAGCAGTTCTTC. Its translation: CASSDSSGGANEQFF.

The V and J genes are TRBV6-5 and TRBJ1-5; D is uncertain. Trimming took off 5 bases at V and 0 bases at J, with 11 bases between the two ends. Germline V gene data show CDR1 as MNHEY and CDR2 as SVGAGI. CDR3 length: 15 amino acids. The CDR3 loop reads CASSPHRYSNQPQHF. The DNA for the CDR3 is TGTGCCAGCAGTCCCCACCGGTATAGCAATCAGCCCCAGCATTTT.

The chain carries TRBV6-2 or TRBV6-3 and TRBJ2-5, with 9 bases lining up with TRBD1. Trimming took 5 bases from V and 3 from J; bases not matched to a gene: 7. Germline V gene data show CDR1 as MNHEY and CDR2 as SVGEGT. CDR3 length: 15 residues. The CDR3 sequence is CASSHGTGREETQYF. CDR3 sequence (DNA): TGTGCCAGCAGTCATGGGACAGGGAGGGAAGAGACCCAGTACTTC.

The rearrangement uses TRBV7-3 and TRBJ2-3; no clear D. The germline gives CDR1 SGHTA, CDR2 FQGTGA. The V end lost 4 bases, the J end lost 2 bases, and 13 bases lay between the germline ends. The CDR3 covers 15 residues. The CDR3 sequence is CASSSPLEPTDTQYF. CDR3 coding DNA: TGTGCCAGCAGCTCCCCTTTAGAGCCCACAGATACGCAGTATTTT. Full variable domain (rest looked up from reference TRBV7-3 and TRBJ2-3): GAGVSQTPSNKVTEKGKYVELRCDPISGHTALYWYRQSLGQGPEFLIYFQGTGAADDSGLPNDRFFAVRPEGSVSTLKIQRTERGDSAVYLCASSSPLEPTDTQYFGPGTRLTVL.

The V and J genes are TRBV9 and TRBJ2-5; TRBD2 agrees at 8 bases. Trimming at V came to 3 bases and at J to 6 bases, leaving 13 bases not matched to a gene. This CDR3 comprises 16 residues. Germline V gives CDR1 SGDLS, CDR2 YYNGEE. The CDR3 DNA is TGTGCCAGCAGCGCCTCCTTCTCGGGGGGGAAACAGACCCAGTACTTC. Its protein is CASSASFSGGKQTQYF.

V usage is TRBV3-1 (or the pseudogene TRBV3-2) and J usage is TRBJ1-5; D is perhaps TRBD1 (6 bases). CDR1 is LGHDT, CDR2 YNNKEL, per germline (reference sequence). Deletions cut 1 base from V and 2 bases from J, with 6 bases between. The length of the CDR3 is 14 residues. In DNA form, the CDR3 reads TGTGCCAGCAGCCAAGGGACAGGCAATCAGCCCCAGCATTTT. Translation: CASSQGTGNQPQHF.

This chain uses TRBV7-9 with TRBJ1-2; D is unclear. The V and J ends lost 1 base and 0 bases respectively, with 6 bases between them. The germline V gene encodes CDR1 SEHNR and CDR2 FQNEAQ (reference sequence). The CDR3 totals 14 residues. The CDR3, as DNA: TGTGCCAGCAGCTTAGTCGGAGCTAACTATGGCTACACCTTC. Protein: CASSLVGANYGYTF.

The rearrangement joins TRBV2 to TRBJ2-2, with D perhaps matching TRBD1 (6 bases). The germline V gene has CDR1 SNHLY and CDR2 FYNNEI. The germline V and J ends were trimmed by 5 bases and 3 bases, with 10 bases remaining between them. The CDR3 is made up of 14 amino acids. This chain's CDR3 is CASSREGDTGELFF. In nucleotides, the CDR3 is TGTGCCAGCAGTCGAGAGGGGGACACCGGGGAGCTGTTTTTT.

This sequence joins TRBV24-1 and TRBJ1-5, with no clear D. The germline V gene has CDR1 KGHDR and CDR2 SFDVKD. Trimming stripped 2 bases from V and 4 bases from J, with 2 bases between. CDR3 length: 12 residues. The CDR3 DNA reads TGTGCCACCAGTGATTCGAATCAGCCCCAGCATTTT. Translation gives CATSDSNQPQHF.

This clone was found once. V is TRBV4-3 and J is TRBJ1-2; 7 positions match TRBD1. V shed 0 bases, J shed 0 bases, and the junction held 7 bases outside the gene matches. The CDR3 contains 17 residues. Germline CDR1 reads LGHNA; CDR2 reads YSLEER. CDR3 in amino acids: CASSQDVTGPTNYGYTF. The CDR3 DNA reads as TGCGCCAGCAGCCAAGACGTGACAGGGCCAACTAACTATGGCTACACCTTC.

The chain employs TRBV19 and TRBJ1-5; no clear D gene. The CDR3 is made up of 14 amino acids. In germline, CDR1 is LNHDA, CDR2 SQIVND (reference sequence). V was cut by 7 bases and J by 6 bases, with 16 bases left in between. The CDR3: CASKVGGSSQPQHF. The CDR3 nucleotides are TGTGCCAGTAAGGTAGGCGGGTCGTCTCAGCCCCAGCATTTT.